Below, 18 T cell receptor beta chains from the same sample are listed, as sequenced in a study of blood T cell repertoires in COVID-19. Assay: immunoSEQ multiplex PCR; the TCRdb copy retains only in-frame clones and omits some. Of approximately 200,000 clones in the sample, around 80% were seen once. Source material: peripheral blood. Receptors were obtained from a woman over 75 with acute or convalescent COVID-19.

V is TRBV7-8 and J is TRBJ2-7; TRBD1 is a possible D gene (5 bases). The CDR3 has 14 amino acids. V dropped 5 bases and J dropped 5 bases, with 16 bases sitting between them. Germline values: CDR1 SGHVS, CDR2 FQNEAQ. The CDR3: CASSLRAGSHEQYF. CDR3 bases: TGTGCCAGCAGCCTTAGAGCAGGGTCCCACGAGCAGTACTTC.

In its sample, this clone was seen once. This sequence joins TRBV5-1 and TRBJ2-7; 10 positions match TRBD2. The CDR3 is 13 residues long. Germline-derived CDR1 and CDR2 are SGHRS and YFSETQ. Trimming took 3 bases from V and 4 from J; bases not matched to a gene: 1. The CDR3 region is CASSWTSGYEQYF. The CDR3 region has the DNA TGCGCCAGCAGCTGGACTAGCGGATACGAGCAGTACTTC.

The chain joins TRBV7-9 to TRBJ2-7; weak D call: TRBD1 (5 bases). Trimming removed 5 bases from V and 2 bases from J, with 13 bases in between. There are 14 residues in the CDR3. The germline V gene encodes CDR1 SEHNR and CDR2 FQNEAQ (reference sequence). The CDR3 protein is CASSPQEIPYEQYF. CDR3 in DNA: TGTGCCAGCAGCCCACAGGAGATTCCCTACGAGCAGTACTTC.

The gene calls are TRBV11-3 and TRBJ2-1; D not certain. CDR1 SGHNT and CDR2 YENEEA come from the germline V gene. The ends were cut back, 5 bases at V and 9 bases at J, with 14 bases in the middle. The CDR3 covers 13 residues. CDR3 in DNA: TGTGCCAGCAGCCCGCCTTTTTTGAGTGAGCAGTTCTTC. It encodes CASSPPFLSEQFF.

The V and J genes are TRBV3-1 (or the pseudogene TRBV3-2) and TRBJ2-7, with 12 bases lining up with TRBD2. CDR1 and CDR2 (germline): LGHDT, YNNKEL (reference sequence). The CDR3 has 19 amino acids. V trimming: 4 bases; J trimming: 3 bases; junction bases outside the gene matches: 16. CDR3 residues: CASSLRPPQLAGGNYEQYF. DNA for the CDR3: TGTGCCAGCAGCCTCCGCCCCCCGCAACTAGCGGGAGGCAACTACGAGCAGTACTTC.

V is TRBV9 and J is TRBJ1-2; D is possibly TRBD1 (6 bases). Germline loops: CDR1 SGDLS, CDR2 YYNGEE. The CDR3 runs to 13 residues. V dropped 3 bases and J dropped 6 bases, with 12 bases sitting between them. The CDR3 bases are TGTGCCAGCAGCGCAGGGGTTGAACATGGCTACACCTTC. This codes for CASSAGVEHGYTF.

The chain carries TRBV6-4 and TRBJ2-3; TRBD1 matches 10 bases. Germline loops: CDR1 MRHNA, CDR2 SNTAGT. Germline trimming cut 5 bases from V and 5 bases from J; bases unmatched to any gene: 10. The CDR3 spans 16 residues. The CDR3 nucleotides are TGTGCCAGCAGTATGGACTCGGGACAGGGGTTAGATACGCAGTATTTT. This translates into CASSMDSGQGLDTQYF.

This clone showed up just once. This rearrangement joins TRBV12-3 or TRBV12-4 to TRBJ2-3; D remains ambiguous. The CDR3 loop spans 12 amino acids. V was pared by 4 bases and J by 8 bases, with 10 bases between. CDR3 nucleotides: TGTGCCAGCAGTTCACCTTTGAGTACGCAGTATTTT. Its protein product is CASSSPLSTQYF.

The V call is TRBV7-9, the J call TRBJ2-2; 7 nucleotides agree with TRBD2. The length of the CDR3 is 16 residues. From germline, CDR1 is SEHNR and CDR2 FQNEAQ (reference sequence). Trimming took 1 base from V and 6 from J; bases not matched to a gene: 8. CDR3 loop: CASSLGRRELPGELFF. DNA for the CDR3: TGTGCCAGCAGCTTAGGCCGGCGGGAGCTCCCCGGGGAGCTGTTTTTT.

This clone was seen a handful of times. This rearrangement joins TRBV27 to TRBJ2-7; TRBD2 aligns across 7 bases. V lost 2 bases and J lost 2; bases outside the gene matches: 6. Germline CDR1 reads MNHEY; CDR2 reads SMNVEV (reference sequence). The CDR3 contains 15 residues. CDR3 sequence (DNA): TGTGCCAGCAGTTTAATACCGCTAGCGGCCTACGAGCAGTACTTC. The encoded protein is CASSLIPLAAYEQYF.

The gene calls are TRBV28 and TRBJ2-1; TRBD2 aligns across 8 bases. This CDR3 has 16 amino acids. Trimming at V came to 4 bases and at J to 6 bases, leaving 11 bases not matched to a gene. From germline, CDR1 is MDHEN and CDR2 SYDVKM. The CDR3 DNA reads TGTGCCAGCAGTTCCCCCGGGACTAGGGGTATCAATGAGCAGTTCTTC. It translates to CASSSPGTRGINEQFF.

This rearrangement joins TRBV10-3 to TRBJ2-1; 8 bases are a match to TRBD1. The CDR3 length is 15 residues. Germline V CDR1 and CDR2: ENHRY, SYGVKD. V dropped 5 bases and J dropped 0; count of bases not matched to a gene: 3. CDR3: CAISLGQGSYNEQFF. Here the CDR3 DNA reads TGTGCCATCAGTTTAGGACAGGGCTCCTACAATGAGCAGTTCTTC.

The chain joins TRBV9 to TRBJ2-2; 8 bases fit TRBD1. CDR1 and CDR2 (germline): SGDLS, YYNGEE. CDR3 length equals 16 residues. V was clipped by 3 bases and J by 7 bases; unmatched bases: 11. This chain's CDR3 is CASSALTRGPIGELFF. DNA of the CDR3: TGTGCCAGCAGCGCACTAACCAGGGGGCCGATCGGGGAGCTGTTTTTT.

The rearrangement links TRBV7-2 to TRBJ2-1; 13 bases line up with TRBD2. With 5 bases clipped from V and 10 bases from J, the junction kept 8 bases outside the gene matches. Germline CDR1 is SGHTA and CDR2 is FQGNSA. This CDR3 has 15 residues. This CDR3 is CASSITSGGAREQFF. CDR3 bases: TGTGCCAGCAGCATCACTAGCGGGGGGGCCAGGGAGCAGTTCTTC.

As regards this clone: This same CDR3 is encoded by further DNA sequences in the sample. The CDR3 nucleotides are TGTGCCTGGAGCCTACAGGGTAACTATGGCTACACCTTC. Translating it yields CAWSLQGNYGYTF. This chain connects TRBV30 to TRBJ1-2; D might be TRBD1 (6 bases). This CDR3 spans 13 amino acids. CDR1 GTSNPN and CDR2 SVGIG come from the germline V gene (reference sequence). With 3 bases removed from V and 1 base from J, the gap between germline ends came to 9 bases.

Only one count was recorded for this clone. This chain uses TRBV3-1 (or the pseudogene TRBV3-2) with TRBJ2-1; possible D gene TRBD1, 5 bases. The CDR3 runs to 14 residues. V gave up 1 base and J gave up 8 bases, with 12 bases separating them. CDR1 and CDR2 from the germline V gene are LGHDT and YNNKEL (reference sequence). The CDR3 protein is CASSQGRGWDEQFF. The CDR3 bases are TGTGCCAGCAGCCAAGGAAGGGGATGGGATGAGCAGTTCTTC.

For the CDR3, the DNA is TGTGCCAGTAGTATCGAGGAGGGCGGATCCTACAATGAGCAGTTCTTC. The encoded protein is CASSIEEGGSYNEQFF. The chain carries TRBV19 and TRBJ2-1; TRBD2 might be the D (6 bases). CDR3 size: 16 residues. The germline gives CDR1 LNHDA, CDR2 SQIVND (reference sequence). V lost 3 bases and J 1 base, leaving 13 bases between the germline ends.

In its sample, this clone was seen once. J is TRBJ2-3 and V is TRBV5-1; 7 bases agree with TRBD2. Trimming removed 4 bases from V and 7 bases from J; junction bases left unmatched: 9. Germline CDR1 and CDR2: SGHRS and YFSETQ. The CDR3 has 14 residues. CDR3 sequence: CASSERTSLYTQYF. The CDR3 DNA is TGCGCCAGCAGCGAAAGGACTAGTCTCTATACGCAGTATTTT.